What follows are 4 T cell receptor beta chains derived from one specimen sequenced in a study of OX40 agonist ivuxolimab in advanced cancers. Sequencing was performed with immunoSEQ multiplex PCR; in TCRdb, only in-frame clones are kept and a portion is missing. The data hold under 50,000 clones, with over 75% observed a single time. The sequences come from CD4+ or CD8+ T cells sorted from blood, collected in a trial of the OX40 agonist ivuxolimab. These receptors originate from an adult with an advanced solid tumor such as melanoma, head and neck, liver or kidney cancer.

The chain has TRBV5-4 and TRBJ2-1; D not certain. The CDR3 runs to 12 residues. The germline gives CDR1 SGHNT, CDR2 YYREEE (reference sequence). V dropped 4 bases and J dropped 9 bases, with 11 bases sitting between them. As DNA, the CDR3 is TGTGCCAGCAGCCCCGGGTCGGTTGAGCAGTTCTTC. Protein sequence: CASSPGSVEQFF.

The chain employs TRBV5-1 and TRBJ2-3; TRBD2 aligns across 9 bases. There are 16 residues in the CDR3. The V and J ends lost 1 base and 1 base, in that order; junction bases with no gene match: 4. Germline V gene sequence: CDR1 SGHRS, CDR2 YFSETQ. As DNA, the CDR3 is TGCGCCAGCAGCTTGACTTGGACTAGCGGCACAGATACGCAGTATTTT. It specifies CASSLTWTSGTDTQYF.

The chain carries TRBV5-1 and TRBJ2-4; unclear D gene. The CDR3 loop spans 13 amino acids. V dropped 0 bases and J dropped 1 base, with 2 bases sitting between them. Germline V gene lookup returns CDR1 SGHRS and CDR2 YFSETQ. In DNA form, the CDR3 reads TGCGCCAGCAGCTTGGAGGCCAAAAACATTCAGTACTTC. Residues: CASSLEAKNIQYF.

CDR3 residues: CASSILFAGRVGQPQHF. Written as DNA, the CDR3 is TGTGCCAGTAGTATCCTTTTCGCCGGCAGGGTGGGTCAGCCCCAGCATTTT. The J gene is TRBJ1-5, the V gene TRBV19; TRBD1 is a possible D gene (5 bases). CDR1 and CDR2 from the germline V gene are LNHDA and SQIVND (reference sequence). Trimming cost V 3 bases and J 6 bases, with 21 bases left between them. The CDR3 extends over 17 amino acids.